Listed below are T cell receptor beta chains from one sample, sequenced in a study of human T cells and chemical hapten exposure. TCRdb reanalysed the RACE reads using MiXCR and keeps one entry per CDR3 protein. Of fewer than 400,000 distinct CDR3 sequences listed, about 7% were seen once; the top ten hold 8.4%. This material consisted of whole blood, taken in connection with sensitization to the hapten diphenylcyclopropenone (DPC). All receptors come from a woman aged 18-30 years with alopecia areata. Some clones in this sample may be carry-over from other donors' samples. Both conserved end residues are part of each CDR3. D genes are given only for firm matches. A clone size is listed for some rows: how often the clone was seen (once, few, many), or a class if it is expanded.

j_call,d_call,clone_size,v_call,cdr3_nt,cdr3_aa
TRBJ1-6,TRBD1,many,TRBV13,TGTGCCAGCAGCACCCGGACAGGGGGCGTAAGCTCCTATAATTCACCCCTCCACTTT,CASSTRTGGVSSYNSPLHF
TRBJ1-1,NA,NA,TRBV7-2,TGTGCCAGCAGCTTCCCCGGTGGTGAAGCTTTCTTT,CASSFPGGEAFF
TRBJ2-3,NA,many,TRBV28,TGTGCCAGCAGTTCGACAGGAGAAGGGACAGATACGCAGTATTTT,CASSSTGEGTDTQYF
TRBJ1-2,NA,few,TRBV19,TGTGCCAGTAGTATACGGCAGGGTGTGAATGGCTACACCTTC,CASSIRQGVNGYTF
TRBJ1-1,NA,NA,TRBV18,TGTGCCAGCTCATCCGGGACATGGAACACTGAAGCTTTCTTT,CASSSGTWNTEAFF
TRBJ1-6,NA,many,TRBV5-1,TGCGCCAGCAGCCCAGCTGACGGAGATTCACCCCTCCACTTT,CASSPADGDSPLHF
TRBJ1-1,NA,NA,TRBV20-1,TGCAGTGCTAGAGATTCGCAGGGCGAAGCTTTCTTT,CSARDSQGEAFF
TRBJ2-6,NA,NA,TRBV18,TGTGCCAGCTCACGGGAATTCGATGGGGCCAACGTCCTGACTTTC,CASSREFDGANVLTF
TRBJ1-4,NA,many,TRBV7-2,TGTGCCAGCAGCTTCCGCCTAGGGGAAAAACTGTTTTTT,CASSFRLGEKLFF
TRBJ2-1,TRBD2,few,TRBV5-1,TGCGCCAGCAGCTATATACGCGGCGGGGGGAATGAGCAGTTCTTC,CASSYIRGGGNEQFF
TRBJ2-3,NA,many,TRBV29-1,TGCAGCGTTGACGGCGCCGGGGATACGCAGTATTTT,CSVDGAGDTQYF
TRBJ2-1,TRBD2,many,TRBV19,TGTGCCAGTATCGACAGTCTAGCGGGGGGGCCGAATGAGCAGTTCTTC,CASIDSLAGGPNEQFF
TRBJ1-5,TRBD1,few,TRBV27,TGTGCCAGCAGTAGTGGGGGGACGCAGGGGGCTCTCAATCAGCCCCAGCATTTT,CASSSGGTQGALNQPQHF
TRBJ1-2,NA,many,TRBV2,TGTGCCAGCAGTAGGAGCGGTACGGCCTATGGCTACACCTTC,CASSRSGTAYGYTF
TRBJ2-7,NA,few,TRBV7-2,TGTGCCAGCAGCTTAGAAACCGCCCCAACCTACGAGCAGTACTTC,CASSLETAPTYEQYF
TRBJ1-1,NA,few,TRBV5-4,TGTGCCAGCAGCTATAATGCGGGGGAGGCTTTCTTT,CASSYNAGEAFF
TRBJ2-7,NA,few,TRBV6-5,TGTGCCAGCAGTTACCCCTCTGGGGTGGGGGCCTCCTACGAGCAGTACTTC,CASSYPSGVGASYEQYF
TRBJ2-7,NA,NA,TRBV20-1,TGCAGTGCTAGAGAGACCCGGGCGGGTTACGAGCAGTACTTC,CSARETRAGYEQYF
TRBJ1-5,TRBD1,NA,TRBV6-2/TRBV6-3,TGTGCCAGCAGGCCTCTGACAAGGGGGCTCTATAGCAATCAGCCCCAGCATTTT,CASRPLTRGLYSNQPQHF
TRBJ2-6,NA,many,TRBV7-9,TGTGCCAGCAGCTGGGGAACCGGGCGCCCCTCTGGGGCCAACGTCCTGACTTTC,CASSWGTGRPSGANVLTF
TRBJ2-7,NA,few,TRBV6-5,TGTGCCAGCAGTTACTCGAGTCCGCAGTCCCACTCCTACGAGCAGTACTTC,CASSYSSPQSHSYEQYF
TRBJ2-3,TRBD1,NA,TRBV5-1,TGCGCCAGCAGCTTAGATCGGGGGACAGGGCAAACCCGCACAGATACGCAGTATTTT,CASSLDRGTGQTRTDTQYF
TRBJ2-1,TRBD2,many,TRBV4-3,TGCGCCAGCAGCCAAGAAAGGACTAGCGGGGGTCTATACAATGAGCAGTTCTTC,CASSQERTSGGLYNEQFF
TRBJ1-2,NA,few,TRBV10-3,TGTGCCATCACCATGGAAGGGGTTAATGGCTACACCTTC,CAITMEGVNGYTF
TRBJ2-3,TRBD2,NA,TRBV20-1,TGCAGTGCTCCTCGACTAGCGGGGGGGCTTTCAGATACGCAGTATTTT,CSAPRLAGGLSDTQYF
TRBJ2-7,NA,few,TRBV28,TGTGCCAGCAGTTTTCAGGACCCAAACGTGGACGAGCAGTACTTC,CASSFQDPNVDEQYF
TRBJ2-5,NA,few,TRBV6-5,TGTGCCAGCAGTCCTGAACATCTCAGGGGGACCCAGTACTTC,CASSPEHLRGTQYF
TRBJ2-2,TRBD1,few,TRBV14,TGTGCCAGCAGCCAAGATGTGCACAGGGGGAACACCGGGGAGCTGTTTTTT,CASSQDVHRGNTGELFF
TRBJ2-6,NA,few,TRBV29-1,TGCAGCGTCGGACAGTCTGGGGCCAACGTCCTGACTTTC,CSVGQSGANVLTF
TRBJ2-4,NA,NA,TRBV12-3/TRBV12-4,TGTGCCAGCAGCTCCGACGGGAGCAAAAACATTCAGTACTTC,CASSSDGSKNIQYF
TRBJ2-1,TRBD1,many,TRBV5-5,TGTGCCAGCAGCTTCATGACAGGGTTGGGCGAGCAGTTCTTC,CASSFMTGLGEQFF
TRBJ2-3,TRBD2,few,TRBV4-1,TGCGCCAGCAGCCAAGCATTCCTAGCGGGAGATACGCAGTATTTT,CASSQAFLAGDTQYF
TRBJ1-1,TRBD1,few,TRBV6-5,TGTGCCAGCAGTACGGACGGGACAGGGGTAACTGAAGCTTTCTTT,CASSTDGTGVTEAFF
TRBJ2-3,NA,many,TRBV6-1,TGTGCCAGCAGTGACCGCAAGGAAGTCGATACGCAGTATTTT,CASSDRKEVDTQYF
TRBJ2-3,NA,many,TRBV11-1,TGTGCCAGCAGCCCGCATATGGCGGGGATCCCAGATACGCAGTATTTT,CASSPHMAGIPDTQYF
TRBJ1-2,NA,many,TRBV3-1,TGTGCCAGCAGCCAAGATGGGGGAAGGGGAACTAATGGCTACACCTTC,CASSQDGGRGTNGYTF
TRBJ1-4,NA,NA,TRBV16,TGTGCCAGCAGCCTTCCCGACCGTGAAAAACTGTTTTTT,CASSLPDREKLFF
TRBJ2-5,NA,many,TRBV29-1,TGCAGCGTTGAAGTTGGAGGGGGGGCGACCCAGTACTTC,CSVEVGGGATQYF
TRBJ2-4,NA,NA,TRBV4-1,TGCGCCAGCAGCCAACTCAGGGCGGGCAAAAACATTCAGTACTTC,CASSQLRAGKNIQYF
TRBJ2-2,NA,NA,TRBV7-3,TGTGCCAGCAGATCCCAGGTAGCCGGGGAGCTGTTTTTT,CASRSQVAGELFF
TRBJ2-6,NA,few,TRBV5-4,TGTGCCAGCAGCCCGTGGGGTACTGGGGCCAACGTCCTGACTTTC,CASSPWGTGANVLTF
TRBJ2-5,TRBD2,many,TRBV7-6,TGTGCCAGCAGCCACGGCGGGGGGGTACAAGAGACCCAGTACTTC,CASSHGGGVQETQYF
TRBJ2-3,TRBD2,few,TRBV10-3,TGTGCCATCAGCAACCCCACGGGACTAGCGGGGGGGCCAGCCTACACAGATACGCAGTATTTT,CAISNPTGLAGGPAYTDTQYF
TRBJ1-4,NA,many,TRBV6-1,TGTGCCGTCAACAGGAAAATAAATGAAAAACTGTTTTTT,CAVNRKINEKLFF
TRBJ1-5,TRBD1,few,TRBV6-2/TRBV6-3,TGTGCCAGCAAAACGACAGGGGACGGTCAGCCCCAGCATTTT,CASKTTGDGQPQHF
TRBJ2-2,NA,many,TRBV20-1,TGCAGTGCTAGAGATCTCGCAAGGAATGTCGGCGGGGAGCTGTTTTTT,CSARDLARNVGGELFF
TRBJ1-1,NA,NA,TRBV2,TGTGCCAGCAGTGAAGGGGGACACACTGAAGCTTTCTTT,CASSEGGHTEAFF
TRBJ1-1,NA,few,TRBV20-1,TGCAGTGCTAGAGACTCTCGGGGGACCCCTGAAGCTTTCTTT,CSARDSRGTPEAFF
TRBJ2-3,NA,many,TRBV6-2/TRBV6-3,TGTGCCAGCAGTTACCCCCCAGATACGCAGTATTTT,CASSYPPDTQYF
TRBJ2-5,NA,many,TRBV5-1,TGCGCCAGCAGCTTGTTGGGGTACCAAGAGACCCAGTACTTC,CASSLLGYQETQYF
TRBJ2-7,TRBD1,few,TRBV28,TGTGCCAGCAGTTTAGGGACTTTGGACAGGGGCTATGACGAGCAGTACTTC,CASSLGTLDRGYDEQYF
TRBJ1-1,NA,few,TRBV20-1,TGCAGTGCTTGGGGTCTACCTAGGGCCACTGAAGCTTTCTTT,CSAWGLPRATEAFF